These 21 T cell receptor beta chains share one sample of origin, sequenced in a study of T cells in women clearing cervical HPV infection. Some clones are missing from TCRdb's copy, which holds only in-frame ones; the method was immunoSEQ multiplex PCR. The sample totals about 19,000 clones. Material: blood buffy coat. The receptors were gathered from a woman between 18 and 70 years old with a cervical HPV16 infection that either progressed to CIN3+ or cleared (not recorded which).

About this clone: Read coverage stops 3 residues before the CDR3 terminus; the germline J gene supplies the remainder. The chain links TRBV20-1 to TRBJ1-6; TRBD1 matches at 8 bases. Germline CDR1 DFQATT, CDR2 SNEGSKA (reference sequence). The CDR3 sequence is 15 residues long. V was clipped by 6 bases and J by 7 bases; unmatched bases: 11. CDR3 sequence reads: CSAWTGNLGNSPLHF. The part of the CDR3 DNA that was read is TGCAGTGCGTGGACAGGGAATTTGGGCAATTCACCC.

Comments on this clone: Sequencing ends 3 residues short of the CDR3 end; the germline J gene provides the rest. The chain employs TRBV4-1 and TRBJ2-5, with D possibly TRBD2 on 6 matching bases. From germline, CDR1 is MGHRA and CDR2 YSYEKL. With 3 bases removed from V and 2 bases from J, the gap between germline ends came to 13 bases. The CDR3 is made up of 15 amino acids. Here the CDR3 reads CASSHGTGLQETQYF. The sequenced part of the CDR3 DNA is TGCGCCAGCAGCCATGGGACGGGACTTCAAGAGACC.

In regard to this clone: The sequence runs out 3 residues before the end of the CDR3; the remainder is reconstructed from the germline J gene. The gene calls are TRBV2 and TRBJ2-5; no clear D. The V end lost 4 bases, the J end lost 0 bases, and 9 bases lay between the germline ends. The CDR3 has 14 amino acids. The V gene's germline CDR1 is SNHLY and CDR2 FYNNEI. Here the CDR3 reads CASSALGYQETQYF. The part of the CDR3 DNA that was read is TGTGCCAGCAGTGCCCTGGGCTACCAAGAGACC.

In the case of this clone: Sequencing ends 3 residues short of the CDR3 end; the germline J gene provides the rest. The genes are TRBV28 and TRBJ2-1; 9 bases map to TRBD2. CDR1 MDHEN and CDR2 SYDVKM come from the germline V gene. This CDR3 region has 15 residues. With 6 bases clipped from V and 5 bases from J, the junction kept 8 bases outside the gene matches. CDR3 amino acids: CASRRAGGPNNEQFF. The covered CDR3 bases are TGTGCCAGCAGGCGGGCGGGGGGGCCTAACAATGAG.

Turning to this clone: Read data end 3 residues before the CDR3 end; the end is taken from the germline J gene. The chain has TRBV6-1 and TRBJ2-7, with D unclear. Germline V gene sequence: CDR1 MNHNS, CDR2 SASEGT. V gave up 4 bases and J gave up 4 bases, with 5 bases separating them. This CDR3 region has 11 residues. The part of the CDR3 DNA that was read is TGTGCCAGCAGTGGCAGTTACGAG. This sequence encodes CASSGSYE. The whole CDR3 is CASSGSYEQYF.

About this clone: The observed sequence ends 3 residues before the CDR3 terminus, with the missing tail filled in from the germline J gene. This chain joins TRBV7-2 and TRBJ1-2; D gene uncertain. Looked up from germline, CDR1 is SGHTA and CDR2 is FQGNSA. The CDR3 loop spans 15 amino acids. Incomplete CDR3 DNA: TGTGCCAGCAGCTTAACGCGGGTTAGCACAGATACC. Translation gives CASSLTRVSTDT. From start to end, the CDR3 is CASSLTRVSTDTYTF.

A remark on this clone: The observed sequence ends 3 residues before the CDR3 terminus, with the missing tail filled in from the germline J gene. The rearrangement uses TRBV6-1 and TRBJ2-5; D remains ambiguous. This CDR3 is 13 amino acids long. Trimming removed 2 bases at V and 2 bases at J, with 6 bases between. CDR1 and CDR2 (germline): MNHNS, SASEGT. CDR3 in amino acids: CASSEHHQETQYF. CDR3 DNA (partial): TGTGCCAGCAGTGAACATCATCAAGAGACC.

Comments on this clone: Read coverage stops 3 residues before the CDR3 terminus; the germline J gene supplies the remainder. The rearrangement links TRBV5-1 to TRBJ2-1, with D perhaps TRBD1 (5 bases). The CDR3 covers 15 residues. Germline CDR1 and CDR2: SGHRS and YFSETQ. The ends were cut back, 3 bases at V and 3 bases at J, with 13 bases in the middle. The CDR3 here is CASSYNFDSYNEQFF. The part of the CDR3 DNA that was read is TGCGCCAGCAGCTACAACTTCGACAGCTACAATGAG.

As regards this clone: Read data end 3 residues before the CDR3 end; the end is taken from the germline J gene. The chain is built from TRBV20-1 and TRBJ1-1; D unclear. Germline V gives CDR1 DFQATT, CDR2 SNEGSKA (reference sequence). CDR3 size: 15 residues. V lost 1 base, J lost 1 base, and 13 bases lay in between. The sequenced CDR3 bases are TGCAGTGCTAGAGGAGGGTTCTGGGCGAACACTGAA. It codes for CSARGGFWANTE. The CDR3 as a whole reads CSARGGFWANTEAFF.

CDR3 region: CASSQVGTGAGYTF. CDR3 bases read: TGTGCCAGCAGCCAAGTCGGGACAGGGGCTGGC. This chain links TRBV14 with TRBJ1-2; 10 bases agree with TRBD1. The CDR3 end falls 3 residues outside the read, so it is completed with the germline J gene. V lost 1 base, J lost 7 bases, and 3 bases stayed unmatched. Per the germline V gene, CDR1 is SGHDN and CDR2 is FVKESK. This CDR3 comprises 14 residues. Full variable domain (rest looked up from reference TRBV14 and TRBJ1-2): EAGVTQFPSHSVIEKGQTVTLRCDPISGHDNLYWYRRVMGKEIKFLLHFVKESKQDESGMPNNRFLAERTGGTYSTLKVQPAELEDSGVYFCASSQVGTGAGYTFGSGTRLTVV.

CDR3 loop: CASSQAGVGETQYF. The sequenced part of the CDR3 DNA is TGTGCCAGCAGCCAAGCAGGGGTAGGGGAGACC. The chain employs TRBV4-2 and TRBJ2-5; D is perhaps TRBD1 (6 bases). The read ends 3 residues early relative to the CDR3; the germline J gene fills the gap. This CDR3 region has 14 residues. The V end was cut by 1 base, the J end by 5 bases, with 11 bases between. Per the germline V gene, CDR1 is LGHNA and CDR2 is YNFKEQ.

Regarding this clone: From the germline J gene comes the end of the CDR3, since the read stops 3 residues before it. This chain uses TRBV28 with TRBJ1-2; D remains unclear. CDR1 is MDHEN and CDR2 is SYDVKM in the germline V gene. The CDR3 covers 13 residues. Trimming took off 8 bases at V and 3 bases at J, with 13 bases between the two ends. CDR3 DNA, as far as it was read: TGTGCCAGCGGGTTTGTCGGGGACTATGGC. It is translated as CASGFVGDYG. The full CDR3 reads CASGFVGDYGYTF.

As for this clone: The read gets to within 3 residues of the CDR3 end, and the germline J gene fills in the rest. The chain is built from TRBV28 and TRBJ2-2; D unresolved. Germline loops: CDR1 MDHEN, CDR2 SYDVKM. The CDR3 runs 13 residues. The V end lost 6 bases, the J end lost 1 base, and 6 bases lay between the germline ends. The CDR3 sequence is CASRSMNTGELFF. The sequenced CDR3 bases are TGTGCCAGCAGGTCCATGAACACCGGGGAG. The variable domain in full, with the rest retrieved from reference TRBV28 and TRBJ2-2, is DVKVTQSSRYLVKRTGEKVFLECVQDMDHENMFWYRQDPGLGLRLIYFSYDVKMKEKGDIPEGYSVSREKKERFSLILESASTNQTSMYLCASRSMNTGELFFGEGSRLTVL.

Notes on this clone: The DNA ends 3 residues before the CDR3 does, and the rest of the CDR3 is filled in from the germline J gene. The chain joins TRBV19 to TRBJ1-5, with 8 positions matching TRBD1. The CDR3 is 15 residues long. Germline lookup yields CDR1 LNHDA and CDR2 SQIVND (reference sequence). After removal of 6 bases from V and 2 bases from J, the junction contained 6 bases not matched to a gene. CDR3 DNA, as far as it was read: TGTGCCAGTAGCGGACAGGGTTTGGGCAATCAGCCC. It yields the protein CASSGQGLGNQP. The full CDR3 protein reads CASSGQGLGNQPQHF.

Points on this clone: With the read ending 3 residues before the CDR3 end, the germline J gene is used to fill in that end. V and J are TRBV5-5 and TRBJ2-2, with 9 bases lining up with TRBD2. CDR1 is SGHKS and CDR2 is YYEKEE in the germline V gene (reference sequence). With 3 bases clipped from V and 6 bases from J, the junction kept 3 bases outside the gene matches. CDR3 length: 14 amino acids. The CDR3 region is CASSWGLASGELFF. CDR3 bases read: TGTGCCAGCAGCTGGGGACTAGCTTCCGGGGAG.

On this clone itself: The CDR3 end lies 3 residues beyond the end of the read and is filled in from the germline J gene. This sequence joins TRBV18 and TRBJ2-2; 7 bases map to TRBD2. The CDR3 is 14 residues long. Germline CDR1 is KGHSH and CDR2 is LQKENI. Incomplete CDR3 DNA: TGTGCCAGCTCACCCGCGGCAGGGAGGGAAAAG. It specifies CASSPAAGREK. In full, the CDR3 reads CASSPAAGREKLFF.

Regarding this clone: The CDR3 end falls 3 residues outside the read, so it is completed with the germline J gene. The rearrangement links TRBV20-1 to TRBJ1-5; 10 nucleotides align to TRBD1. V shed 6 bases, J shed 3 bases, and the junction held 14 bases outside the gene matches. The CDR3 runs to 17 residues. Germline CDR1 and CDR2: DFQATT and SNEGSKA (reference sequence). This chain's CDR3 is CSAPDRGQRFTNQPQHF. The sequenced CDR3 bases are TGCAGTGCACCAGACAGGGGGCAACGGTTTACCAATCAGCCC.

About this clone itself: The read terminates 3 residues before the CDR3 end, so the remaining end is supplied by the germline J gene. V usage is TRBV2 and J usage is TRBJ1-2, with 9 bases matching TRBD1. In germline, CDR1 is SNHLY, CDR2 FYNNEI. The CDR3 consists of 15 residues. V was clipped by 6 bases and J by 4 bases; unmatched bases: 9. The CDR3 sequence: CASSPPGQGAYGYTF. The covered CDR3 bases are TGTGCCAGCAGCCCCCCGGGACAGGGAGCCTATGGC.

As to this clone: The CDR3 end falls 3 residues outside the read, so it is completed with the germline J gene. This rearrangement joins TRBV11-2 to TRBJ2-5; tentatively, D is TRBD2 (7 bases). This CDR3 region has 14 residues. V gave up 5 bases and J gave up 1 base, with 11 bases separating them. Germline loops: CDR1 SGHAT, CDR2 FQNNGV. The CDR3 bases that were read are TGTGCCAGCAGCCCCCGGGGGGCCCAAGAGACC. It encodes CASSPRGAQET. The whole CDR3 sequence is CASSPRGAQETQYF.

CDR3 DNA (partial): TGTGCCAGCAGCGTAACAGGGGGCGAAGAGACC. Translated: CASSVTGGEET. The complete CDR3 reads CASSVTGGEETQYF. The chain uses TRBV5-6 and TRBJ2-5; 9 nucleotides line up with TRBD1. The read falls 3 residues short of the CDR3 end, and the missing part is taken from the germline J gene. From germline, CDR1 is SGHDT and CDR2 YYEEEE. With 4 bases clipped from V and 3 bases from J, the junction kept 4 bases outside the gene matches. CDR3 length equals 14 residues.

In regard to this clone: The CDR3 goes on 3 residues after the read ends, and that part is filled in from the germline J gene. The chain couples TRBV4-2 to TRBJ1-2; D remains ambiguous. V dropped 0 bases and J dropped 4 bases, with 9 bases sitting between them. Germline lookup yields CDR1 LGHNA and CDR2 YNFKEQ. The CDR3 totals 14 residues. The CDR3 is CASSQDRQAYGYTF. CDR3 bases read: TGTGCCAGCAGCCAAGATAGGCAGGCCTATGGC.